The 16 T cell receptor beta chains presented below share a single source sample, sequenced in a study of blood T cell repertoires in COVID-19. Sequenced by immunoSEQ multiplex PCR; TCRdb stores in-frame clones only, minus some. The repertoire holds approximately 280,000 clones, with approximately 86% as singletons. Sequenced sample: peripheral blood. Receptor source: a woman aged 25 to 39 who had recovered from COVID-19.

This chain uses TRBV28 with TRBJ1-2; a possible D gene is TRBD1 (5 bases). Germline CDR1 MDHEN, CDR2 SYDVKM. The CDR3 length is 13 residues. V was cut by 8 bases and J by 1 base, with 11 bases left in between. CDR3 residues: CASHGRGNYGYTF. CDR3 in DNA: TGTGCCAGCCACGGAAGGGGTAACTATGGCTACACCTTC.

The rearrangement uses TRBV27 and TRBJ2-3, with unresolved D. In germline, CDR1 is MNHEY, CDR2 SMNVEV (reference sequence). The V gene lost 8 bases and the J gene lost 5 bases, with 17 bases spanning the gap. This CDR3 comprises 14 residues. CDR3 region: CASFPPTPGDTQYF. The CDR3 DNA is TGTGCCAGCTTTCCCCCCACCCCGGGAGATACGCAGTATTTT.

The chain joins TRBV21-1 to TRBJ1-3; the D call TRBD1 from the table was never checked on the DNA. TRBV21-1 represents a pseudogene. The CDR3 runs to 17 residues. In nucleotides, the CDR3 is TGTGCCAGCAGCAAAGTTCTGGGGGCGAGAGGTGGAAACACCATATATTTT. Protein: CASSKVLGARGGNTIYF.

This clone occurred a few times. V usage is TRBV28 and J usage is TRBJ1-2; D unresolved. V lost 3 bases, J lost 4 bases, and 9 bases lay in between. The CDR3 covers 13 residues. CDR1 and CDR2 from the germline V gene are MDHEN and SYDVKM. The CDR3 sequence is CASSFSRSYGYTF. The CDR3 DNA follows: TGTGCCAGCAGTTTTAGTCGGAGCTATGGCTACACCTTC.

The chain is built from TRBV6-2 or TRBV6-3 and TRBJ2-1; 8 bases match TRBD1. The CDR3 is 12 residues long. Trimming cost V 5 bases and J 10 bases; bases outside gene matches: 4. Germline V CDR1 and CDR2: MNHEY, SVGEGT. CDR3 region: CASSPAGGEQFF. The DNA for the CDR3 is TGTGCCAGCAGTCCAGCAGGGGGCGAGCAGTTCTTC.

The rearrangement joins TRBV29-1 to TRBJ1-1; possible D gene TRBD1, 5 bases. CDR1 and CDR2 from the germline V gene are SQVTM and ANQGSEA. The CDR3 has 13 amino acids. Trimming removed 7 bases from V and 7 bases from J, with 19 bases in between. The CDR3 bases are TGCAGCGCTTGGATAGCAGGGATAAGTGAAGCTTTCTTT. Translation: CSAWIAGISEAFF.

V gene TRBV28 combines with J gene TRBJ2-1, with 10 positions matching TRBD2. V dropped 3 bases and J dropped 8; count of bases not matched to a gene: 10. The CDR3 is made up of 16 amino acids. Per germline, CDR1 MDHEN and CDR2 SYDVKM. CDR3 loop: CASSLVGLAGDYEQFF. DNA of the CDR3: TGTGCCAGCAGTTTGGTAGGGCTAGCGGGAGACTATGAGCAGTTCTTC.

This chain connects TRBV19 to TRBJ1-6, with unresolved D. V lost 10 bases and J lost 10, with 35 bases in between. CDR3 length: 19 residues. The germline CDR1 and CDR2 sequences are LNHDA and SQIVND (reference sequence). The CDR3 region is CATRSTGSKRSVTASPLHF. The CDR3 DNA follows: TGTGCCACCAGAAGTACGGGTTCCAAACGATCAGTCACGGCGTCACCCCTCCACTTT.

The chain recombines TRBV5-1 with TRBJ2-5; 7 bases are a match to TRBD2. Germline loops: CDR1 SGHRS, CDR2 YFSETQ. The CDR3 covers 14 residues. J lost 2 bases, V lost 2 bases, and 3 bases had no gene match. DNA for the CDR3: TGCGCCAGCAGCTTTCAGGGAGGGCAAGAGACCCAGTACTTC. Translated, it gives CASSFQGGQETQYF.

CDR3 DNA: TGTGCCAGCAGTTACTCGATACGGAGCTCCTACAATGAGCAGTTCTTC. Protein product: CASSYSIRSSYNEQFF. The rearrangement joins TRBV6-5 to TRBJ2-1, with unresolved D. The CDR3 runs to 16 residues. Trimming stripped 0 bases from V and 0 bases from J, with 9 bases between. CDR1 MNHEY and CDR2 SVGAGI come from the germline V gene.

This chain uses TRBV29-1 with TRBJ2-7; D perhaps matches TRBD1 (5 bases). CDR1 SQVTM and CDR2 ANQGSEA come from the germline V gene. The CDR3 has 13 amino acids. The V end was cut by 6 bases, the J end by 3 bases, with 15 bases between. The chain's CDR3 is CSVFVRQGYEQYF. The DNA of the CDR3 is TGCAGCGTCTTTGTCCGGCAGGGCTACGAGCAGTACTTC.

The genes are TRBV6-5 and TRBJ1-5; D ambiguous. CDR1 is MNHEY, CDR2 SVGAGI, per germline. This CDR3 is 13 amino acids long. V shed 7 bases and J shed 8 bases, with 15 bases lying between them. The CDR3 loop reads CASMTRGMEPQHF. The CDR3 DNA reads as TGTGCCAGCATGACCCGGGGAATGGAGCCCCAGCATTTT.

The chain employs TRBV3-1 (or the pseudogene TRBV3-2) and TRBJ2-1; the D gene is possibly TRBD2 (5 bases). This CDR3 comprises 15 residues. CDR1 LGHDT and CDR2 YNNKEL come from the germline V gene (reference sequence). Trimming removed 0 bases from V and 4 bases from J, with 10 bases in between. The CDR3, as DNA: TGTGCCAGCAGCCAAGATGCGGACTCGTACAATGAGCAGTTCTTC. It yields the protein CASSQDADSYNEQFF.

The CDR3 nucleotides are TGCAGTGCCCCTGACAGCTATGGCTACACCTTC. This sequence encodes CSAPDSYGYTF. This rearrangement joins TRBV20-1 to TRBJ1-2, with D perhaps matching TRBD1 (5 bases). CDR1 and CDR2 (germline): DFQATT, SNEGSKA (reference sequence). The V gene lost 6 bases and the J gene lost 4 bases, with 9 bases spanning the gap. This CDR3 has 11 residues.

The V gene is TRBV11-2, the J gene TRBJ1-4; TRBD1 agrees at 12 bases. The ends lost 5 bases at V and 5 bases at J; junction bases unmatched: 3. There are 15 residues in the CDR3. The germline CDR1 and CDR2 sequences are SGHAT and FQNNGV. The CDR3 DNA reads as TGTGCCAGCAGCCCCGGGACAGGGGGCAATGAAAAACTGTTTTTT. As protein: CASSPGTGGNEKLFF.

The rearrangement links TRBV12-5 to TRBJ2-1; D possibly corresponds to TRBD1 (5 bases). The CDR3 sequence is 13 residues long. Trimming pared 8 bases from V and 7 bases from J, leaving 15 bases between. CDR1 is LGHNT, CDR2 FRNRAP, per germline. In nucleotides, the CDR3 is TGTGCTAGTAACTTAGGGGTTGTGAATGAGCAGTTCTTC. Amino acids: CASNLGVVNEQFF.